In this sample, the clone carrying this T cell receptor (beta chain) turned up many times. The data derive from a study of immune characterization of retroperitoneal liposarcoma. From germline, CDR1 is MGHDK and CDR2 SYGVNS. This CDR3 spans 13 amino acids. The V end lost 6 bases, the J end lost 0 bases, and 9 bases lay between the germline ends. TCRdb processed the PCR reads anew with MiXCR; each CDR3 protein has one entry. The repertoire holds roughly 11,000 distinct CDR3 sequences, under 35% seen once, with 8.3% in the top ten. The sequence was collected from a male donor with retroperitoneal liposarcoma. The gene calls are TRBV25-1 and TRBJ2-7; maybe TRBD1 (6 bases). Material: tumor tissue. The CDR3 sequence: CASSRGSSYEQYF. The CDR3 DNA sequence: TGTGCCAGCAGCAGGGGTAGCTCCTACGAGCAGTACTTC.